Shown below are 10 T cell receptor beta chains from a single sample sequenced in a study of regulatory T cells in long-lasting Graves disease. iRepertoire HTBI primers and Arm-PCR of CDR3 regions built TCR beta libraries. TCRdb re-called the multiplex PCR reads with MiXCR, one entry per CDR3 protein. This table holds around 250,000 distinct CDR3 sequences, 15% to 20% found once. Time point noted: newly diagnosed GD, antithyroid drugs for less than 3 months. PBMC-extracted RNA yielded the TCR library. In addition, the sample was reused for a study of T cells in Graves' hyperthyroidism and ophthalmopathy.

The specimen was peripheral blood mononuclear cells (PBMCs), collected at new diagnosis, from a patient treated with antithyroid drugs. Source of these receptors: a woman younger than 45 with Graves disease.

A word on this clonotype: A clone one base away is much larger, so this may be a read error. This chain uses TRBV3-1 with TRBJ2-2; tentatively, D is TRBD2 (6 bases). V gave up 10 bases and J gave up 9 bases, with 12 bases separating them. This CDR3 region has 11 residues. CDR1 and CDR2 (germline): LGHDT, YNNKEL (reference sequence). CDR3 region: CATHGDWELFF. Here the CDR3 DNA reads TGTGCCACCCACGGGGACTGGGAGCTGTTTTTT.

This clonotype has at least ten counts. The J gene is TRBJ1-2, the V gene TRBV6-2 or TRBV6-3; the D gene is possibly TRBD1 (5 bases). The CDR3 totals 13 residues. CDR1 and CDR2 from the germline V gene are MNHEY and SVGEGT. CDR3 in amino acids: CETRDGGDYGYTF. Here the CDR3 DNA reads TGTGAAACCCGGGACGGTGGGGACTATGGCTACACCTTC.

This clonotype appeared many times. The rearrangement links TRBV20-1 to TRBJ2-3; D may be TRBD2 (6 bases). V lost 0 bases, J lost 0 bases, and 10 bases lay in between. Looked up from germline, CDR1 is DFQATT and CDR2 is SNEGSKA (reference sequence). This CDR3 has 15 amino acids. The chain's CDR3 is CSARDPGLSTDTQYF. In DNA, the CDR3 is TGCAGTGCTAGAGATCCGGGACTTAGCACAGATACGCAGTATTTT.

This rearrangement joins TRBV7-2 to TRBJ1-1; no clear D gene. This CDR3 has 13 residues. The V end was cut by 7 bases, the J end by 0 bases, with 9 bases between. Germline V gene lookup returns CDR1 SGHTA and CDR2 FQGNSA. The CDR3 spells CASTTRMNTEAFF. DNA for the CDR3: TGTGCCAGCACCACCAGGATGAACACTGAAGCTTTCTTT.

The chain joins TRBV27 to TRBJ1-1; D not resolved. The CDR3 length is 13 residues. Germline CDR1 is MNHEY and CDR2 is SMNVEV (reference sequence). Trimming removed 6 bases at V and 0 bases at J, with 8 bases between. CDR3 protein: CASSNGMNTEAFF. The DNA of the CDR3 is TGTGCCAGCAGCAATGGGATGAACACTGAAGCTTTCTTT.

This clonotype was counted many times. The chain couples TRBV5-1 to TRBJ2-1; 9 bases fit TRBD2. In germline, CDR1 is SGHRS, CDR2 YFSETQ. The CDR3 runs 13 residues. V trimming: 7 bases; J trimming: 9 bases; junction bases outside the gene matches: 8. The CDR3: CASLATSGGEQFF. The CDR3 nucleotides read TGCGCCAGCCTGGCGACTAGCGGCGGTGAGCAGTTCTTC.

This clonotype was recorded many times. The chain links TRBV29-1 to TRBJ2-2; D is possibly TRBD1 or TRBD2 (5 bases each). Germline assignment: CDR1 SQVTM and CDR2 ANQGSEA. V lost 4 bases and J lost 4, with 16 bases in between. The length of the CDR3 is 15 residues. DNA for the CDR3: TGCAGCGTTGGGGGACCTCTCTTTAGCACCGGGGAGCTGTTTTTT. This gives the protein CSVGGPLFSTGELFF.

This clonotype has a count of ten or more. CDR3 sequence: CASSQDRQTYEQYF. CDR3 bases: TGTGCCAGCAGTCAAGACCGACAAACCTACGAGCAGTACTTC. The J gene is TRBJ2-7, the V gene TRBV2; D gene ambiguous. Trimming pared 5 bases from V and 2 bases from J, leaving 13 bases between. This CDR3 contains 14 residues. Germline V gene data show CDR1 as SNHLY and CDR2 as FYNNEI.

This clonotype has at least ten counts. The V call is TRBV5-1, the J call TRBJ2-1; maybe TRBD1 (8 bases). V dropped 0 bases and J dropped 4 bases, with 17 bases sitting between them. There are 17 residues in the CDR3. Germline lookup yields CDR1 SGHRS and CDR2 YFSETQ. CDR3 residues: CASSLVTGQGGYNEQFF. The CDR3 DNA reads as TGCGCCAGCAGCTTGGTCACCGGACAGGGAGGGTACAATGAGCAGTTCTTC.

In its sample, this clonotype was seen many times. The chain has TRBV6-1 and TRBJ1-1; 7 nucleotides match TRBD1. Losses at the gene ends were 8 bases for V and 5 bases for J; bases not matched to a gene: 8. The CDR3 has 13 amino acids. The germline gives CDR1 MNHNS, CDR2 SASEGT. The CDR3 coding sequence is TGTGCCAGCGTAAAGGGGGCGGGAACTGAAGCTTTCTTT. The encoded protein is CASVKGAGTEAFF.